This T cell receptor beta chain derives from a study of Graves' ophthalmopathy and Graves' hyperthyroidism. Across the study: The authors collected peripheral blood at initial diagnosis, before any treatment.

Uncontrolled infections, pregnancy, lactation or other autoimmune diseases led to patient exclusion. With respect to this clonotype: As yet, its antigen is unknown.

The V gene's germline CDR1 is SGHTA and CDR2 FQGNSA. V gave up 2 bases and J gave up 9 bases, with 11 bases separating them. The CDR3 is 14 amino acids. Study-wide results and caveats: Its predictions of ophthalmopathy progression gave the model 60% to 71% sensitivity and approximately 72% specificity.

From RNA, the CDR3 regions of TCR beta chains were amplified and sequenced. HTBI-primed RT-PCR formed the first round, and a multiplex PCR formed the second. TCRdb called the multiplex PCR reads again in MiXCR, with one record for every CDR3 protein. Of about 660,000 distinct CDR3 sequences in the sample, over 40% were seen once. This clonotype originated in an adult man with Graves' ophthalmopathy. The chain has TRBV7-2 and TRBJ1-6, with a possible D match to TRBD1 (6 bases). The sequenced sample was peripheral blood. The CDR3 DNA follows: TGTGCCAGCAGCTTAAGCGGGGGGGCTTCACCCCTCCACTTT. It is translated as CASSLSGGASPLHF.